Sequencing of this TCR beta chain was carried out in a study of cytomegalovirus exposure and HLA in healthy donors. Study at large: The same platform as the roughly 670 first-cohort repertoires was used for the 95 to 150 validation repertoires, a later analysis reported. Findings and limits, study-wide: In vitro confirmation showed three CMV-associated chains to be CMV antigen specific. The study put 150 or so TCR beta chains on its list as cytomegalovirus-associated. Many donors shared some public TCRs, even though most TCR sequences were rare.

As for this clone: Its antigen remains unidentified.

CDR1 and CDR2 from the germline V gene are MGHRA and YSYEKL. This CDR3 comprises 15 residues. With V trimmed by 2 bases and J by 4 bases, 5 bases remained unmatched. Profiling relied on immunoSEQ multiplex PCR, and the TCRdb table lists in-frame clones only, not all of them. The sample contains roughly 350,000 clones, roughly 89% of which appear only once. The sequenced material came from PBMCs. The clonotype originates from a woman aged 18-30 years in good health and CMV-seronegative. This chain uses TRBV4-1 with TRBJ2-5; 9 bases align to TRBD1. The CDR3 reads CASSQRDREGETQYF. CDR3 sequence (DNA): TGCGCCAGCAGCCAAAGGGACAGGGAGGGAGAGACCCAGTACTTC.